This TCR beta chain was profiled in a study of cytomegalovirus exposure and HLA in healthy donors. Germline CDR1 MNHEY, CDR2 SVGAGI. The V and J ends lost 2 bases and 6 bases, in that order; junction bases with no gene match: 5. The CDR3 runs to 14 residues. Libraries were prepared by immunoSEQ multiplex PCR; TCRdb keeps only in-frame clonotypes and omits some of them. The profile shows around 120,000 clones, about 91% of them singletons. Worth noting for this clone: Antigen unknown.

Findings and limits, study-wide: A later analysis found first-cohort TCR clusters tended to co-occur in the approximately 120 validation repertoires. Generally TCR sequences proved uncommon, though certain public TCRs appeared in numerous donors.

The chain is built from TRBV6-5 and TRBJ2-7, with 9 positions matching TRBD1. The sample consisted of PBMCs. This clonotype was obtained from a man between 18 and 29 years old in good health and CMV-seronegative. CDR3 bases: TGTGCCAGCAGTTACCGAGCGGGACAGGGCGAGCAGTACTTC. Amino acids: CASSYRAGQGEQYF.